This T cell receptor (beta chain) appears in the sequencing data of a study of T cell responses to AZD1222 COVID-19 vaccine. Only in-frame clones appear in the TCRdb table, and some are missing; sequencing was by immunoSEQ multiplex PCR. The sample lists 75,000 to 100,000 clones, more than 85% occurring once. Study-wide findings and caveats: White British people made up most donors, females outnumbered males, and clonal diversity was possibly underestimated. Just a handful of AZD1222 recipients tested seropositive at baseline.

Germline-derived CDR1 and CDR2 are SGHDT and YYEEEE. Trimming took off 3 bases at V and 8 bases at J, with 14 bases between the two ends. The CDR3 extends over 13 amino acids. Comments on this clone: Its cognate antigen is unknown.

The sequence came from an adult who received the AZD1222 COVID-19 vaccine. The chain links TRBV5-6 to TRBJ1-2; D is uncertain. Sample: peripheral blood, taken 28 days after the second AZD1222 dose. DNA for the CDR3: TGTGCCAGCAGCTCTCGGACTATTGGGGGCTACACCTTC. Its translation: CASSSRTIGGYTF.